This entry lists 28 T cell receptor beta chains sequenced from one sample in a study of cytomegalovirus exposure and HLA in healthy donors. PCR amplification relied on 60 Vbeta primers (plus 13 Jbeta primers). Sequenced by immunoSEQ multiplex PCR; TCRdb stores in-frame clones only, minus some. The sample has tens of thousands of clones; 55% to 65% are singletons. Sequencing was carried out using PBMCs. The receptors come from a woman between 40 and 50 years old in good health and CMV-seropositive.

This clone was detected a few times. The CDR3 region has the DNA TGTGCCATCAGTGCGGGTGGATTGGCGGGGGGGCTTGAAGAGACCCAGTACTTC. Translating it yields CAISAGGLAGGLEETQYF. V and J are TRBV10-3 and TRBJ2-5; 9 bases align to TRBD2. There are 18 residues in the CDR3. The V and J ends lost 4 bases and 3 bases, in that order; junction bases with no gene match: 15. CDR1 and CDR2 (germline): ENHRY, SYGVKD.

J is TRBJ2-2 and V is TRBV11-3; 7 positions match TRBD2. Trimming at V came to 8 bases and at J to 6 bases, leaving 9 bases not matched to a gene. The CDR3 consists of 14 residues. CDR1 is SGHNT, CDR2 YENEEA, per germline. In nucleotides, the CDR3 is TGTGCCAGCGGGGCGGGAGAACTGGCCGGGGAGCTGTTTTTT. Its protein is CASGAGELAGELFF.

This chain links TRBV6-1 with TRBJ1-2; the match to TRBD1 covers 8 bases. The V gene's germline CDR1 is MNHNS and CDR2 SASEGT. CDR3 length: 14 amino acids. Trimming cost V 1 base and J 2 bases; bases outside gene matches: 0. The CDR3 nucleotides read TGTGCCAGCAGTGAAGGGACAGGGAACTATGGCTACACCTTC. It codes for CASSEGTGNYGYTF.

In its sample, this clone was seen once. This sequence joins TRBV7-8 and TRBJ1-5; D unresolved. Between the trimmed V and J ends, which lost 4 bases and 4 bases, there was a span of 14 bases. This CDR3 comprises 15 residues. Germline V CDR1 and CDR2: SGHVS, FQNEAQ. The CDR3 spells CASSSSSFGNQPQHF. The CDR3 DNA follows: TGTGCCAGCAGCTCTTCCTCCTTCGGGAATCAGCCCCAGCATTTT.

CDR3 loop: CASSLAGVNYEQYF. For the CDR3, the DNA is TGTGCCAGCAGCTTAGCCGGGGTTAACTACGAGCAGTACTTC. The V and J genes are TRBV7-9 and TRBJ2-7; D might be TRBD2 (5 bases). Germline V gene sequence: CDR1 SEHNR, CDR2 FQNEAQ (reference sequence). V was trimmed by 0 bases and J by 3 bases, leaving 9 bases between them. CDR3 length: 14 residues.

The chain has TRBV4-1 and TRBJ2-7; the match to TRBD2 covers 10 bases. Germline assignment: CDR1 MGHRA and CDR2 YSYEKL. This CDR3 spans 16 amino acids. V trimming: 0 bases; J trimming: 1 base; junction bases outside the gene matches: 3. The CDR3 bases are TGCGCCAGCAGCCAAGAGTCTAGCGGGAGATCCTACGAGCAGTACTTC. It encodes CASSQESSGRSYEQYF.

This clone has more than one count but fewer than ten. CDR3 DNA sequence: TGTGCCAGCAGTTACCCGGGACTAACTGAGCAGTACTTC. Translating gives CASSYPGLTEQYF. J is TRBJ2-7 and V is TRBV6-6, with 7 bases fitting TRBD2. V lost 2 bases, J lost 7 bases, and 5 bases stayed unmatched. The CDR3 contains 13 residues. Germline CDR1 is MNHNY and CDR2 is SVGAGI (reference sequence).

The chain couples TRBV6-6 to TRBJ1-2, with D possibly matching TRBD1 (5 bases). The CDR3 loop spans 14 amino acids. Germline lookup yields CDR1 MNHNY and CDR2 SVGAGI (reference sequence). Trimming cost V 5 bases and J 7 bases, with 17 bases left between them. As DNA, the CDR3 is TGTGCCAGCAGTGCGACAGTGCGGGAACTTGGCTACACCTTC. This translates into CASSATVRELGYTF.

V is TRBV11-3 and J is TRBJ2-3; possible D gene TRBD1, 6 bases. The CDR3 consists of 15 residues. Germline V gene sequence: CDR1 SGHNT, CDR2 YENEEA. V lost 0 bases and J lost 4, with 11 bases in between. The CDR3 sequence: CASSLDGGAADTQYF. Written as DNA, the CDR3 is TGTGCCAGCAGCTTAGATGGGGGCGCGGCAGATACGCAGTATTTT.

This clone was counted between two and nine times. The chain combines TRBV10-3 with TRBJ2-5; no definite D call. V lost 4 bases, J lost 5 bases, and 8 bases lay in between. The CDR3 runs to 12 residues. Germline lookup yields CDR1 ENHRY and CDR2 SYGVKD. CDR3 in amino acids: CAISGDRETQYF. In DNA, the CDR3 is TGTGCCATCAGTGGTGATCGGGAGACCCAGTACTTC.

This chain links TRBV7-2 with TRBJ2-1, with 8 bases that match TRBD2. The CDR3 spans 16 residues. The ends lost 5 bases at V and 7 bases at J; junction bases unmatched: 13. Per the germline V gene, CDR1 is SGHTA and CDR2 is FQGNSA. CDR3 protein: CASSPRIAGGINEQFF. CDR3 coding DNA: TGTGCCAGCAGCCCCCGCATCGCGGGAGGAATAAATGAGCAGTTCTTC.

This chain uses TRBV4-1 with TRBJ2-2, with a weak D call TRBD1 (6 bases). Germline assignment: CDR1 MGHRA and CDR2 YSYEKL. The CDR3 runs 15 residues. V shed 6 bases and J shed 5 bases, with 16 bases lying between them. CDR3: CASRQPGQTTGELFF. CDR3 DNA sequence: TGCGCCAGCAGGCAACCTGGACAGACAACCGGGGAGCTGTTTTTT.

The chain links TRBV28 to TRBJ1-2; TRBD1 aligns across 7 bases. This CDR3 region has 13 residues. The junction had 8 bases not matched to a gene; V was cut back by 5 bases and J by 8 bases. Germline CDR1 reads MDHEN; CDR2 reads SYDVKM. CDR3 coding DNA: TGTGCCAGCAGTCTAAACAGACAGGGAGGCTACACCTTC. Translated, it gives CASSLNRQGGYTF.

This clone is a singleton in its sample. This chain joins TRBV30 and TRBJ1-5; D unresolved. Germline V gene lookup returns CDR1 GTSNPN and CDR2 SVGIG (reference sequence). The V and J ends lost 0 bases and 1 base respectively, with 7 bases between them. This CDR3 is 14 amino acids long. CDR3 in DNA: TGTGCCTGGAGTGTACGAGGGAGCAATCAGCCCCAGCATTTT. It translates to CAWSVRGSNQPQHF.

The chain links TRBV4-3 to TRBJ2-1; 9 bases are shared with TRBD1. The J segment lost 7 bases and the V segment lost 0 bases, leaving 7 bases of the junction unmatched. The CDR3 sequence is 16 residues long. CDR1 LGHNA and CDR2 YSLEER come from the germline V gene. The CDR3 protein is CASSQEQGAPWNEQFF. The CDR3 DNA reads TGCGCCAGCAGCCAAGAACAGGGGGCGCCGTGGAATGAGCAGTTCTTC.

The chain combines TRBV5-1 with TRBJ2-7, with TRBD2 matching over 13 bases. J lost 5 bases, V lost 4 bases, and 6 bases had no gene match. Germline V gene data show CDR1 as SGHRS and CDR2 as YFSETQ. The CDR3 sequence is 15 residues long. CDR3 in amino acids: CASSLRTSGSHEQYF. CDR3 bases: TGCGCCAGCAGCCTAAGGACTAGCGGGAGCCACGAGCAGTACTTC. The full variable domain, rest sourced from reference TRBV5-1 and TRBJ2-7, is KAGVTQTPRYLIKTRGQQVTLSCSPISGHRSVSWYQQTPGQGLQFLFEYFSETQRNKGNFPGRFSGRQFSNSRSEMNVSTLELGDSALYLCASSLRTSGSHEQYFGPGTRLTVT.

CDR3 sequence: CASSKIRATGGITGELFF. In DNA form, the CDR3 reads TGTGCCAGTAGTAAAATCCGGGCGACAGGGGGTATCACCGGGGAGCTGTTTTTT. V is TRBV19 and J is TRBJ2-2; 9 bases match TRBD1. In germline, CDR1 is LNHDA, CDR2 SQIVND (reference sequence). The length of the CDR3 is 18 residues. V shed 4 bases and J 4 bases; nucleotides not matched to a gene: 13.

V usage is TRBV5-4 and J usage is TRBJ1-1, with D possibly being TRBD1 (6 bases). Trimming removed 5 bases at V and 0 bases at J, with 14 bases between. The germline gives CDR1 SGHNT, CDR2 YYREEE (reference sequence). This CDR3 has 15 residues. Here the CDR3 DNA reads TGTGCCAGCAGTCGCGGGGGCTTGATGAACACTGAAGCTTTCTTT. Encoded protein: CASSRGGLMNTEAFF.

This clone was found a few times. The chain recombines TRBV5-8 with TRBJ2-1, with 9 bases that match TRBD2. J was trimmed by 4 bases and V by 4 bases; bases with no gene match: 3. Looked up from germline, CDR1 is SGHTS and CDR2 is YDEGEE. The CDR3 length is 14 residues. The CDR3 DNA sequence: TGTGCCAGCAGCGCCCTAGCGGGGTACAATGAGCAGTTCTTC. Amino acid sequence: CASSALAGYNEQFF. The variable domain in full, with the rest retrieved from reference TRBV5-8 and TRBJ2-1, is EAGVTQSPTHLIKTRGQQATLRCSPISGHTSVYWYQQALGLGLQFLLWYDEGEERNRGNFPPRFSGRQFPNYSSELNVNALELEDSALYLCASSALAGYNEQFFGPGTRLTVL.

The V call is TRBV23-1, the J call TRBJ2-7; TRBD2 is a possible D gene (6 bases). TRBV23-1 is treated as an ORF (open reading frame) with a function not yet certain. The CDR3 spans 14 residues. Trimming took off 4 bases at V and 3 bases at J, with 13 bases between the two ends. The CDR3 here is CASSLGGTDYEQYF. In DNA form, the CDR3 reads TGCGCCAGCAGTCTTGGGGGGACCGACTACGAGCAGTACTTC.

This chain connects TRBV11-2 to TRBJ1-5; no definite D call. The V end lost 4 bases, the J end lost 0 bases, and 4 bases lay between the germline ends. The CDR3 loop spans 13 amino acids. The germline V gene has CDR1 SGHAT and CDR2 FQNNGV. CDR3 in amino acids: CASSYYSNQPQHF. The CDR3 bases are TGTGCCAGCAGCTATTATAGCAATCAGCCCCAGCATTTT.

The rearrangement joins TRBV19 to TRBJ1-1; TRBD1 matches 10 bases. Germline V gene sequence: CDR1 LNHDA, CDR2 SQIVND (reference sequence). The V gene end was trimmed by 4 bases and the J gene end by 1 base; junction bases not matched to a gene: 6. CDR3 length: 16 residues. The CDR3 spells CASSTPRTGGNTEAFF. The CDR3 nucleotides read TGTGCCAGTAGTACGCCCCGGACAGGGGGGAACACTGAAGCTTTCTTT.

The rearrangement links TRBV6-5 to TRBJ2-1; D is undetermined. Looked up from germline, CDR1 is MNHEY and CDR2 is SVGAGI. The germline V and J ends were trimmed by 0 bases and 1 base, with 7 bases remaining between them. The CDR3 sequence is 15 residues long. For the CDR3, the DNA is TGTGCCAGCAGTTACTCGACAAGGTCCTACAATGAGCAGTTCTTC. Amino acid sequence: CASSYSTRSYNEQFF.

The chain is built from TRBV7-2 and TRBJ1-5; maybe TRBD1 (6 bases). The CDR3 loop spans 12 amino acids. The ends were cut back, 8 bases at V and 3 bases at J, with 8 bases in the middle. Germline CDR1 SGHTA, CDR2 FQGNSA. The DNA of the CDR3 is TGTGCCAGCGGACAGAACAATCAGCCCCAGCATTTT. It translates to CASGQNNQPQHF.

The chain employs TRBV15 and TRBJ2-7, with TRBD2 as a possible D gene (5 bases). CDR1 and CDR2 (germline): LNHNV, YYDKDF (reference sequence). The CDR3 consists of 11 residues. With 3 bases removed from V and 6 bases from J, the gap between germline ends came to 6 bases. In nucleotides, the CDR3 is TGTGCCACCAGCAGTCGGGGCGAGCAGTACTTC. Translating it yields CATSSRGEQYF.

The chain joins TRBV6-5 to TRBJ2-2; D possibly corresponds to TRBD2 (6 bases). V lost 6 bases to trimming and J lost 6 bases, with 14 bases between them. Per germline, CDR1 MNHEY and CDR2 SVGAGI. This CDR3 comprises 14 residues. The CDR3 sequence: CASSLFSGAGELFF. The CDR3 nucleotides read TGTGCCAGCAGCCTCTTCTCGGGGGCCGGGGAGCTGTTTTTT.

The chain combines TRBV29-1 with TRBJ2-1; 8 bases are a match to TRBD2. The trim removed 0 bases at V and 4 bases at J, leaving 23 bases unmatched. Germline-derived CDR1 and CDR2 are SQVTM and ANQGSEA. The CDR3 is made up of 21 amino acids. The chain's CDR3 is CSVEDFRGGTRVGSGYNEQFF. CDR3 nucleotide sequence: TGCAGCGTTGAAGATTTTCGGGGGGGCACTCGGGTCGGGAGTGGGTACAATGAGCAGTTCTTC.

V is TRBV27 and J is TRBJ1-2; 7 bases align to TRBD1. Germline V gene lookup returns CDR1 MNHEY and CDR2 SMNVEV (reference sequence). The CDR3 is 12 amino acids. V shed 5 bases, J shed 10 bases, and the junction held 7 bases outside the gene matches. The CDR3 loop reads CASSPHRGPYTF. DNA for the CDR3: TGTGCCAGCAGTCCGCACAGGGGCCCCTACACCTTC.